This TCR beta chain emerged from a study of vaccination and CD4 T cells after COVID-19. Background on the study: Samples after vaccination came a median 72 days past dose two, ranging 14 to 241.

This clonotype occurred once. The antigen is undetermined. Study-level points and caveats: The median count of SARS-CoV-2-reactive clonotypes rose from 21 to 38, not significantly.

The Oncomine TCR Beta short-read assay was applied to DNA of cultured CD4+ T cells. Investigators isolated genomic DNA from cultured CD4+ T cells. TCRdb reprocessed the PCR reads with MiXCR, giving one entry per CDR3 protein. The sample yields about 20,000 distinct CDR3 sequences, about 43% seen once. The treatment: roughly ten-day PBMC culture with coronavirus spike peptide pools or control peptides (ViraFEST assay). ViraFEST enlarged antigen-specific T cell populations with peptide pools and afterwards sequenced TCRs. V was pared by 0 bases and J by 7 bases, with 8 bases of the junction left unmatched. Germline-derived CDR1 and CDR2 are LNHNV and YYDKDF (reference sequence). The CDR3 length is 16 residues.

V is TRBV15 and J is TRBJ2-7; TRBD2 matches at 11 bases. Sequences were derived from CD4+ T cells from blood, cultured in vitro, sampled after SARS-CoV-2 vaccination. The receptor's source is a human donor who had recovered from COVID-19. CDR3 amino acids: CATSRETTSGVLEQYF. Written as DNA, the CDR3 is TGTGCCACCAGCAGAGAAACGACTAGCGGGGTGCTTGAGCAGTACTTC.